The clone carrying this T cell receptor beta chain appeared once. Original methodology: Quantification of nucleated cells was approximated via reference gene primer amplification. Assay: immunoSEQ multiplex PCR; the TCRdb copy retains only in-frame clones and omits some. Clonal size and the V and J genes are those of that table, whereas D and trimming came from the DNA. Of around 80,000 clones in the sample, more than 80% were seen once. This sample was included in a study of blood T cell repertoires in COVID-19. Study background: Sites across the United States, Italy and Spain contributed samples from acute and convalescent COVID-19. The analysed material was cDNA or gDNA that came from T cells, B-cell-depleted T cells, or PBMCs.

This CDR3 is built from 15 residues. Germline V gives CDR1 SGHTA, CDR2 FQGNSA. The V segment lost 1 base and the J segment 3 bases; nucleotides outside the gene matches: 3. Sequencing input: peripheral blood. V is TRBV7-2 and J is TRBJ2-7; 10 nucleotides agree with TRBD1. This sequence originates from a woman aged 80 or older with active or convalescent COVID-19. In DNA, the CDR3 is TGTGCCAGCAGCTTAGGGGGACAGGGGATCTACGAGCAGTACTTC. Translating gives CASSLGGQGIYEQYF.